A single TCR beta chain is shown here with its context. Its antigen is not known. Germline trimming cut 3 bases from V and 4 bases from J; bases unmatched to any gene: 6. Germline V gives CDR1 MGHDK, CDR2 SYGVNS. This CDR3 is 15 amino acids long. This sample was included in a study of T cell responses to AZD1222 COVID-19 vaccine. Whole-study findings and limits: Most donors were white British, females outnumbered males, and clonal diversity was possibly underestimated. Among spike-specific TCRs, nearly half reportedly target unmutated variant regions. Dominant CD4 TCR responses targeted spike regions 160-218 and 743-854.

The repertoire was sequenced with immunoSEQ multiplex PCR; TCRdb's copy has only in-frame clones and lacks some. The repertoire includes 200,000 to 250,000 clones, just over 90% of them detected once, and roughly 1% sits in the top ten. Specimen: peripheral blood, collected on day 0 of MenACWY control vaccination. The sequence was obtained from an adult in good health. The chain recombines TRBV25-1 with TRBJ2-1, with 7 bases matching TRBD1. This CDR3 reads CASSDKGAGYNEQFF. The CDR3 DNA follows: TGTGCCAGCAGTGATAAGGGGGCAGGGTACAATGAGCAGTTCTTC.